What follows are 30 T cell receptor beta chains derived from one specimen sequenced in a study of cytomegalovirus exposure and HLA in healthy donors (dated by TCRdb to the late 2010s). Receptor libraries were prepared by the immunoSEQ multiplex PCR assay. Drawn from immuneACCESS, this table holds only the in-frame rearrangements with V and J called that TCRdb kept. Clones are partly lost; checked studies trace under half to an unresolved V gene and leave the rest unexplained. Within this sample are more than 90,000 clones, with 86% of them counted one time only. Under 5% of the sample belongs to the ten largest clones. Sequencing used PBMCs. Every receptor here comes from a man aged 18 to 30 in good health and CMV-seronegative.

The CDR3 DNA is TGTGCCAGCAGCTTATCTTCAGTTTCGGGCTATGGCTACACCTTC. Translated, it gives CASSLSSVSGYGYTF. V gene TRBV7-2 combines with J gene TRBJ1-2; D unclear. The CDR3 is 15 residues long. V was clipped by 2 bases and J by 4 bases, with 14 bases between them. Germline V gene sequence: CDR1 SGHTA, CDR2 FQGNSA. Variable domain in full (rest from reference TRBV7-2 and TRBJ1-2): GAGVSQSPSNKVTEKGKDVELRCDPISGHTALYWYRQSLGQGLEFLIYFQGNSAPDKSGLPSDRFSAERTGGSVSTLTIQRTQQEDSAVYLCASSLSSVSGYGYTFGSGTRLTVV.

The chain has TRBV9 and TRBJ1-1; D is unclear. The CDR3 spans 13 residues. The ends were cut back, 0 bases at V and 3 bases at J, with 6 bases in the middle. The germline V gene encodes CDR1 SGDLS and CDR2 YYNGEE. The CDR3 bases are TGTGCCAGCAGCGTAGACGAGGACACTGAAGCTTTCTTT. It encodes CASSVDEDTEAFF.

The rearrangement uses TRBV10-1 and TRBJ2-5; D is possibly TRBD1 (5 bases). Germline-derived CDR1 and CDR2 are WNHNN and SYGVQD (reference sequence). The ends were cut back, 4 bases at V and 2 bases at J, with 23 bases in the middle. The CDR3 runs 18 residues. CDR3 DNA sequence: TGCGCCAGCAGTGGATCCTTAAGGGGAAGGGGCCAACAAGAGACCCAGTACTTC. Amino acid sequence: CASSGSLRGRGQQETQYF.

The chain links TRBV6-1 to TRBJ2-5; a possible D gene is TRBD1 (5 bases). Germline assignment: CDR1 MNHNS and CDR2 SASEGT. CDR3 length: 14 amino acids. Deletions cut 4 bases from V and 4 bases from J, with 13 bases between. CDR3: CASSARALLETQYF. For the CDR3, the DNA is TGTGCCAGCAGTGCCAGGGCTCTCCTAGAGACCCAGTACTTC.

The chain carries TRBV18 and TRBJ2-5; possibly TRBD1 for D (6 bases). V gave up 6 bases and J gave up 1 base, with 12 bases separating them. The V gene's germline CDR1 is KGHSH and CDR2 LQKENI. The CDR3 totals 14 residues. In DNA, the CDR3 is TGTGCCAGCTCTCCCAGGGGCGGCCAAGAGACCCAGTACTTC. Residues: CASSPRGGQETQYF.

The V gene is TRBV18, the J gene TRBJ1-3; TRBD1 is a possible D gene (6 bases). Germline V CDR1 and CDR2: KGHSH, LQKENI. The CDR3 has 18 residues. The V end was cut by 6 bases, the J end by 0 bases, with 21 bases between. This CDR3 is CASSPPRRGSLSGNTIYF. CDR3 sequence (DNA): TGTGCCAGCTCCCCTCCCCGCAGGGGATCACTCTCTGGAAACACCATATATTTT.

The chain carries TRBV27 and TRBJ2-7; 13 bases align to TRBD2. Germline CDR1 MNHEY, CDR2 SMNVEV (reference sequence). The J segment lost 3 bases and the V segment lost 3 bases, leaving 8 bases of the junction unmatched. The CDR3 totals 17 residues. The CDR3 loop is CASSFGYRTSGSYEQYF. The CDR3 region has the DNA TGTGCCAGCAGTTTTGGTTATCGGACTAGCGGGAGCTACGAGCAGTACTTC.

This sequence joins TRBV30 and TRBJ1-1; 8 bases line up with TRBD1. The length of the CDR3 is 14 residues. Germline-derived CDR1 and CDR2 are GTSNPN and SVGIG (reference sequence). Trimming took 4 bases from V and 8 from J; bases not matched to a gene: 12. The CDR3 loop is CAWIDRGSGLEAFF. CDR3 DNA sequence: TGTGCCTGGATAGACAGGGGATCTGGGTTGGAAGCTTTCTTT.

This clone was found a few times. For the CDR3, the DNA is TGTGCCACCAGCAGATCGACCGGGACGGGAGAAGAGACCCAGTACTTC. Protein product: CATSRSTGTGEETQYF. The chain is built from TRBV15 and TRBJ2-5; tentative D call: TRBD2 (6 bases). The V and J ends lost 2 bases and 3 bases respectively, with 16 bases between them. CDR3 size: 16 residues. Germline V lookup: CDR1 LNHNV, CDR2 YYDKDF (reference sequence). The whole variable domain, filled in from reference TRBV15 and TRBJ2-5, reads DAMVIQNPRYQVTQFGKPVTLSCSQTLNHNVMYWYQQKSSQAPKLLFHYYDKDFNNEADTPDNFQSRRPNTSFCFLDIRSPGLGDTAMYLCATSRSTGTGEETQYFGPGTRLLVL.

A remark on this clone: Additional DNA sequences in this sample encode the identical CDR3. The chain joins TRBV6-1 to TRBJ2-7; possible D gene TRBD2, 7 bases. The CDR3 is made up of 14 amino acids. The germline V gene encodes CDR1 MNHNS and CDR2 SASEGT. V lost 6 bases and J lost 3, with 15 bases in between. This CDR3 reads CASRLGGLYYEQYF. The CDR3 nucleotides read TGTGCCAGCAGGTTGGGGGGGCTATACTACGAGCAGTACTTC.

This clone has more than one count but fewer than ten. The chain carries TRBV18 and TRBJ2-7; 8 nucleotides agree with TRBD1. CDR1 is KGHSH and CDR2 is LQKENI in the germline V gene. This CDR3 has 17 residues. Unmatched junction bases numbered 13, after V lost 3 bases and J lost 3 bases. The DNA of the CDR3 is TGTGCCAGCTCACCGGACTACGGGACAGGTCCACACTACGAGCAGTACTTC. It encodes CASSPDYGTGPHYEQYF.

The chain joins TRBV25-1 to TRBJ2-5; D is unresolved. Germline CDR1 and CDR2: MGHDK and SYGVNS. With 3 bases removed from V and 0 bases from J, the gap between germline ends came to 8 bases. CDR3 length equals 14 residues. CDR3 loop: CASSDRGNQETQYF. As DNA, the CDR3 is TGTGCCAGCAGTGATAGAGGAAACCAAGAGACCCAGTACTTC.

The rearrangement uses TRBV7-9 and TRBJ1-2, with TRBD1 as a possible D gene (5 bases). The V gene's germline CDR1 is SEHNR and CDR2 FQNEAQ (reference sequence). The CDR3 is 16 amino acids. V dropped 5 bases and J dropped 2 bases, with 18 bases sitting between them. The chain's CDR3 is CASSRTTPSSNYGYTF. CDR3 in DNA: TGTGCCAGCAGCCGGACAACTCCATCCTCAAACTATGGCTACACCTTC.

The gene calls are TRBV29-1 and TRBJ2-1; the D gene is possibly TRBD1 (5 bases). Trimming removed 6 bases from V and 2 bases from J, with 11 bases in between. The CDR3 loop spans 13 amino acids. CDR1 is SQVTM and CDR2 is ANQGSEA in the germline V gene. As DNA, the CDR3 is TGCAGCGTGGCGGCAGGGCCCTACAATGAGCAGTTCTTC. Protein product: CSVAAGPYNEQFF.

The J gene is TRBJ2-2, the V gene TRBV2; 7 bases map to TRBD1. The V gene's germline CDR1 is SNHLY and CDR2 FYNNEI. V was pared by 4 bases and J by 3 bases, with 11 bases of the junction left unmatched. This CDR3 is built from 17 residues. CDR3 residues: CASSVTGRVSDTGELFF. In DNA, the CDR3 is TGTGCCAGCAGTGTGACAGGGAGAGTTTCGGACACCGGGGAGCTGTTTTTT.

The chain combines TRBV6-5 with TRBJ2-1; D call uncertain. The germline CDR1 and CDR2 sequences are MNHEY and SVGAGI. With 6 bases removed from V and 1 base from J, the gap between germline ends came to 10 bases. This CDR3 spans 14 amino acids. The DNA for the CDR3 is TGTGCCAGCAGAATAGCTAAATCCTACAATGAGCAGTTCTTC. This gives the protein CASRIAKSYNEQFF.

This clone is classed as medium-sized. This chain links TRBV6-4 with TRBJ2-2; 9 bases fit TRBD2. The CDR3 sequence is 15 residues long. The junction had 0 bases not matched to a gene; V was cut back by 0 bases and J by 4 bases. Germline values: CDR1 MRHNA, CDR2 SNTAGT. The CDR3 is CASSDSSGSTGELFF. The CDR3 coding sequence is TGTGCCAGCAGTGACTCTAGCGGGAGCACCGGGGAGCTGTTTTTT.

This clone came up a few times. This chain connects TRBV7-9 to TRBJ1-2; D is undetermined. Germline V gives CDR1 SEHNR, CDR2 FQNEAQ (reference sequence). Between the trimmed V and J ends, which lost 5 bases and 7 bases, there was a span of 14 bases. The CDR3 has 13 amino acids. CDR3 amino acids: CASSQWRAGGYTF. The DNA of the CDR3 is TGTGCCAGCAGCCAGTGGAGAGCTGGTGGCTACACCTTC.

This clone was found once. This chain connects TRBV30 to TRBJ2-5; tentatively, D is TRBD2 (5 bases). V lost 1 base and J 2 bases, leaving 8 bases between the germline ends. Germline CDR1 GTSNPN, CDR2 SVGIG (reference sequence). This CDR3 spans 13 amino acids. The CDR3 DNA reads TGTGCCTGGAGTGGGACTTTACAAGAGACCCAGTACTTC. The encoded protein is CAWSGTLQETQYF. Together with reference TRBV30 and TRBJ2-5, the CDR3 gives the full variable domain: SQTIHQWPATLVQPVGSPLSLECTVEGTSNPNLYWYRQAAGRGLQLLFYSVGIGQISSEVPQNLSASRPQDRQFILSSKKLLLSDSGFYLCAWSGTLQETQYFGPGTRLLVL.

The chain has TRBV18 and TRBJ2-5, with D perhaps TRBD2 (5 bases). Deletions cut 2 bases from V and 1 base from J, with 17 bases between. The CDR3 runs to 17 residues. In germline, CDR1 is KGHSH, CDR2 LQKENI. The CDR3 DNA reads TGTGCCAGCTCACCAGGGAGACGCCAGCTCCTCCAAGAGACCCAGTACTTC. This encodes CASSPGRRQLLQETQYF. The full variable domain, rest sourced from reference TRBV18 and TRBJ2-5, is NAGVMQNPRHLVRRRGQEARLRCSPMKGHSHVYWYRQLPEEGLKFMVYLQKENIIDESGMPKERFSAEFPKEGPSILRIQQVVRGDSAAYFCASSPGRRQLLQETQYFGPGTRLLVL.

The V call is TRBV29-1, the J call TRBJ2-1, with D possibly TRBD2 on 6 matching bases. With 2 bases removed from V and 6 bases from J, the gap between germline ends came to 14 bases. The CDR3 has 14 residues. Germline V gives CDR1 SQVTM, CDR2 ANQGSEA. The CDR3 bases are TGCAGCGTTGAAAAGGGAGGCAGCCCCAATGAGCAGTTCTTC. This encodes CSVEKGGSPNEQFF.

The chain recombines TRBV6-1 with TRBJ1-5; D is perhaps TRBD1 (6 bases). The CDR3 totals 15 residues. The germline V gene encodes CDR1 MNHNS and CDR2 SASEGT. V dropped 1 base and J dropped 7 bases, with 14 bases sitting between them. CDR3 region: CASSEVEGVGQPQHF. CDR3 coding DNA: TGTGCCAGCAGTGAAGTTGAGGGGGTAGGACAGCCCCAGCATTTT.

The chain employs TRBV15 and TRBJ2-7; TRBD2 matches 9 bases. This CDR3 has 17 amino acids. Germline V gives CDR1 LNHNV, CDR2 YYDKDF (reference sequence). The junction had 8 bases not matched to a gene; V was cut back by 2 bases and J by 0 bases. Here the CDR3 DNA reads TGTGCCACCAGCAGAATTAGCGGGGGCCTTAGCTCCTACGAGCAGTACTTC. Translating it yields CATSRISGGLSSYEQYF.

The V gene is TRBV6-1, the J gene TRBJ2-1; tentative D call: TRBD1 (6 bases). V lost 8 bases and J 3 bases, leaving 14 bases between the germline ends. CDR3 length equals 14 residues. Germline lookup yields CDR1 MNHNS and CDR2 SASEGT. As DNA, the CDR3 is TGTGCCAGCTCCTGGAAGGACAGCTACAATGAGCAGTTCTTC. Protein sequence: CASSWKDSYNEQFF.

This clone was picked up a small number of times. J is TRBJ1-1 and V is TRBV2; D perhaps matches TRBD1 (5 bases). Germline V gives CDR1 SNHLY, CDR2 FYNNEI. V was trimmed by 5 bases and J by 7 bases, leaving 8 bases between them. The length of the CDR3 is 11 residues. In DNA form, the CDR3 reads TGTGCCAGCAGTAGACAGAGTGAAGCTTTCTTT. Translated, it gives CASSRQSEAFF.

This chain uses TRBV25-1 with TRBJ1-2; a possible D gene is TRBD1 (6 bases). V was clipped by 3 bases and J by 7 bases, with 12 bases between them. The CDR3 consists of 13 residues. The germline gives CDR1 MGHDK, CDR2 SYGVNS. In nucleotides, the CDR3 is TGTGCCAGCAGTGAGCAGGGGTTGGGTGGCTACACCTTC. Translating it yields CASSEQGLGGYTF.

The chain joins TRBV7-9 to TRBJ2-7; 13 bases align to TRBD2. This CDR3 spans 17 amino acids. Germline V gives CDR1 SEHNR, CDR2 FQNEAQ (reference sequence). J lost 3 bases, V lost 4 bases, and 9 bases had no gene match. The CDR3 DNA reads TGTGCCAGCAGCTGGGGACTAGCGGGGACCTTCGGCTACGAGCAGTACTTC. It is translated as CASSWGLAGTFGYEQYF.

V is TRBV6-6 and J is TRBJ1-3; TRBD1 matches at 7 bases. V gave up 10 bases and J gave up 4 bases; unmatched junction bases: 4. The CDR3 consists of 12 residues. Germline V gene lookup returns CDR1 MNHNY and CDR2 SVGAGI (reference sequence). CDR3 protein: CAITGAGNTIYF. Here the CDR3 DNA reads TGTGCCATCACAGGGGCCGGAAACACCATATATTTT.

The chain is built from TRBV5-4 and TRBJ1-2; 8 bases match TRBD1. The CDR3 extends over 14 amino acids. From germline, CDR1 is SGHNT and CDR2 YYREEE (reference sequence). The V gene end was trimmed by 4 bases and the J gene end by 3 bases; junction bases not matched to a gene: 5. The CDR3 DNA sequence: TGTGCCAGCAGCGTCGGACAGGGCGACTATGGCTACACCTTC. Encoded protein: CASSVGQGDYGYTF. Supplemented by reference TRBV5-4 and TRBJ1-2, the full variable domain reads ETGVTQSPTHLIKTRGQQVTLRCSSQSGHNTVSWYQQALGQGPQFIFQYYREEENGRGNFPPRFSGLQFPNYSSELNVNALELDDSALYLCASSVGQGDYGYTFGSGTRLTVV.

The rearrangement joins TRBV29-1 to TRBJ1-2; D not certain. The CDR3 loop spans 14 amino acids. Trimming stripped 1 base from V and 0 bases from J, with 9 bases between. Germline V gene lookup returns CDR1 SQVTM and CDR2 ANQGSEA. The CDR3 coding sequence is TGCAGCGTTGAAGTTGGGCCCCCTAACTATGGCTACACCTTC. This gives the protein CSVEVGPPNYGYTF. The entire variable domain, with the rest obtained from reference TRBV29-1 and TRBJ1-2, is as follows: SAVISQKPSRDICQRGTSLTIQCQVDSQVTMMFWYRQQPGQSLTLIATANQGSEATYESGFVIDKFPISRPNLTFSTLTVSNMSPEDSSIYLCSVEVGPPNYGYTFGSGTRLTVV.